This entry lists 11 T cell receptor beta chains sequenced from one sample in a study of blood T cells in healthy people across ages. PCR was performed a second time for 7 to 11 cycles using a sample-barcoded 5' primer and a J-beta primer mix. TCRdb re-derived calls from the 5' RACE reads in MiXCR, one entry per CDR3 protein. The sample includes 730,000 or so distinct CDR3 sequences, 40% to 45% of them seen just once. Source material: blood. These TCRs come from a man older than 75 in good health.

This sequence joins TRBV20-1 and TRBJ2-5; D assignment may be TRBD1 or TRBD2 (5 bases each). Trimming pared 1 base from V and 11 bases from J, leaving 23 bases between. Per germline, CDR1 DFQATT and CDR2 SNEGSKA (reference sequence). The CDR3 runs 15 residues. The CDR3 bases are TGCAGTGCTAGAGGGCGCAGGGACGGTCTCAATGAGCAGTACTTC. It is translated as CSARGRRDGLNEQYF.

V gene TRBV20-1 combines with J gene TRBJ2-1; TRBD1 matches 7 bases. This CDR3 is built from 17 residues. CDR1 is DFQATT and CDR2 is SNEGSKA in the germline V gene (reference sequence). V shed 1 base, J shed 1 base, and the junction held 10 bases outside the gene matches. CDR3 residues: CSARGLTGVESYNEQFF. The CDR3 coding sequence is TGCAGTGCTAGAGGACTTACAGGGGTGGAATCCTACAATGAGCAGTTCTTC.

This clonotype was counted between two and nine times. The chain links TRBV18 to TRBJ2-1; tentative D call: TRBD1 (6 bases). Between the trimmed V and J ends, which lost 4 bases and 1 base, there was a span of 11 bases. Germline V gene sequence: CDR1 KGHSH, CDR2 LQKENI. The CDR3 extends over 15 amino acids. The CDR3 protein is CASSLQTGSYNEQFF. The CDR3 DNA sequence: TGTGCCAGCTCACTACAGACAGGTTCCTACAATGAGCAGTTCTTC.

This clonotype has a handful of counts. The J gene is TRBJ1-2, the V gene TRBV28, with TRBD1 matching 7 bases. Unmatched junction bases numbered 8, after V lost 2 bases and J lost 8 bases. This CDR3 is built from 14 residues. Germline CDR1 and CDR2: MDHEN and SYDVKM. CDR3 protein: CASSLPDRVGGYTF. Written as DNA, the CDR3 is TGTGCCAGCAGTTTACCAGACAGGGTAGGCGGCTACACCTTC.

This clonotype was found a few times. The chain uses TRBV30 and TRBJ1-6; D is ambiguous. Per germline, CDR1 GTSNPN and CDR2 SVGIG (reference sequence). The CDR3 consists of 13 residues. V was pared by 8 bases and J by 3 bases, with 11 bases between. The chain's CDR3 is CAIGTGYNSPLHF. CDR3 bases: TGTGCCATCGGAACGGGCTATAATTCACCCCTCCACTTT.

This clonotype has a handful of counts. This chain joins TRBV12-3 or TRBV12-4 and TRBJ1-4, with D unresolved. The CDR3 loop spans 15 amino acids. V lost 1 base and J lost 3, with 9 bases in between. The CDR3 coding sequence is TGTGCCAGCAGTTTAGGCGGCGGTTCTAATGAAAAACTGTTTTTT. Its protein product is CASSLGGGSNEKLFF.

This clonotype turned up a few times. V usage is TRBV6-2 or TRBV6-3 and J usage is TRBJ1-1; 8 bases align to TRBD1. Germline CDR1 and CDR2: MNHEY and SVGEGT. The CDR3 extends over 16 amino acids. J gave up 3 bases and V 2 bases, and 8 bases lay outside the gene matches. CDR3 nucleotide sequence: TGTGCCAGCAGTTACGAGGCAGGGGGCGCGGACACTGAAGCTTTCTTT. It is translated as CASSYEAGGADTEAFF.

Concerning this clonotype itself: A read error may produce the germline difference seen at one junction end. The chain combines TRBV14 with TRBJ1-2, with no clear D. From germline, CDR1 is SGHDN and CDR2 FVKESK. The CDR3 has 15 amino acids. CDR3 in DNA: TGTGCCGGCAGCCAAGATTTCCTTGACCACTATGGCTACACCTTC. It encodes CAGSQDFLDHYGYTF.

The chain recombines TRBV6-2 or TRBV6-3 with TRBJ2-1; 9 nucleotides line up with TRBD1. This CDR3 contains 16 residues. V gave up 7 bases and J gave up 10 bases; unmatched junction bases: 17. The germline V gene encodes CDR1 MNHEY and CDR2 SVGEGT. The CDR3 reads CASTSSPGTGYREQFF. The CDR3 DNA follows: TGTGCCAGCACCTCCAGCCCCGGGACAGGGTATCGCGAGCAGTTCTTC.

This clonotype has just a few counts. This chain connects TRBV5-1 to TRBJ2-1; tentatively, D is TRBD1 (5 bases). V was shortened by 0 bases and J by 6 bases, with 10 bases between the two germline ends. CDR1 and CDR2 (germline): SGHRS, YFSETQ. This CDR3 contains 14 residues. The CDR3 sequence: CASSLVPGINEQFF. DNA of the CDR3: TGCGCCAGCAGCTTGGTTCCAGGGATCAATGAGCAGTTCTTC.

CDR3 in DNA: TGTGCCAGCAGCCAGGGAATTAGGGAGCAGTACTTC. Translating it yields CASSQGIREQYF. This sequence joins TRBV6-2 or TRBV6-3 and TRBJ2-4; either TRBD1 or TRBD2 may fit D (5 bases each). CDR1 MNHEY and CDR2 SVGEGT come from the germline V gene. The CDR3 loop spans 12 amino acids. Trimming removed 6 bases from V and 13 bases from J, with 16 bases in between.